The present T cell receptor beta chain was sequenced within a study of cytomegalovirus exposure and HLA in healthy donors. Study in general: Around 81% of 300 to 450 genotyped donors fell in the Caucasian-associated ancestry cluster. Whole-study findings and limits: The authors later found HLA-associated TCR beta chains more clonally expanded than equally common others. Productive status was seen about 90% or about 30% of the time for most TCR beta V segments in an earlier analysis.

For this clone: Its antigen is undetermined.

The CDR3 is 12 amino acids. V dropped 5 bases and J dropped 5 bases, with 9 bases sitting between them. The germline V gene has CDR1 GTSNPN and CDR2 SVGIG (reference sequence). The PCR was carried out with 60 Vbeta primers and 13 Jbeta primers. Libraries were prepared by immunoSEQ multiplex PCR; TCRdb keeps only in-frame clonotypes and omits some of them. The table shows over 30,000 clones, with roughly 67% occurring only once. The clonotype was recovered from a man aged 40-49 years in good health and CMV-seropositive. Sequenced: PBMCs. V gene TRBV30 combines with J gene TRBJ1-4, with no clear D. The CDR3 DNA is TGTGCCTGGGAGGATTTAAATGAAAAACTGTTTTTT. Encoded protein: CAWEDLNEKLFF.